The 12 T cell receptor beta chains below come from one sample, sequenced in a study of radiotherapy plus CTLA-4 blockade in lung cancer. Profiling relied on immunoSEQ multiplex PCR, and the TCRdb table lists in-frame clones only, not all of them. This table holds about 78,000 clones, more than 75% found once. This specimen consisted of peripheral blood, obtained from a patient treated with radiotherapy plus ipilimumab. The receptors come from a human donor with non-small cell lung cancer who had stable disease on radiotherapy plus ipilimumab.

This clone was seen a handful of times. The chain is built from TRBV5-4 and TRBJ1-2; no definite D call. The CDR3 sequence is 12 residues long. Germline CDR1 reads SGHNT; CDR2 reads YYREEE (reference sequence). V was pared by 0 bases and J by 5 bases, with 5 bases between. The CDR3 protein is CASSLDPYGYTF. CDR3 nucleotides: TGTGCCAGCAGCTTGGATCCATATGGCTACACCTTC.

In DNA form, the CDR3 reads TGCGCCAGCAGCCAAACGGCGGGTTTCAACGAGCAGTACTTC. Its translation is CASSQTAGFNEQYF. This chain uses TRBV4-1 with TRBJ2-7; TRBD2 might be the D (5 bases). The CDR3 runs 14 residues. V lost 2 bases and J lost 5, with 13 bases in between. Germline CDR1 is MGHRA and CDR2 is YSYEKL.

This clone was recorded only once. The gene calls are TRBV18 and TRBJ2-2; 7 positions match TRBD1. The length of the CDR3 is 15 residues. The germline CDR1 and CDR2 sequences are KGHSH and LQKENI. With 3 bases clipped from V and 4 bases from J, the junction kept 5 bases outside the gene matches. DNA for the CDR3: TGTGCCAGCTCACCCACAGGGGCGAGCACCGGGGAGCTGTTTTTT. It codes for CASSPTGASTGELFF.

This sequence joins TRBV7-8 and TRBJ1-1; D remains ambiguous. CDR1 is SGHVS and CDR2 is FQNEAQ in the germline V gene. The CDR3 extends over 14 amino acids. V was shortened by 1 base and J by 1 base, with 7 bases between the two germline ends. For the CDR3, the DNA is TGTGCCAGCAGCTTAGGCCCTGGGAACACTGAAGCTTTCTTT. This sequence encodes CASSLGPGNTEAFF. The variable domain in full, completed from reference TRBV7-8 and TRBJ1-1, reads GAGVSQSPRYKVAKRGQDVALRCDPISGHVSLFWYQQALGQGPEFLTYFQNEAQLDKSGLPSDRFFAERPEGSVSTLKIQRTQQEDSAVYLCASSLGPGNTEAFFGQGTRLTVV.

The rearrangement links TRBV7-8 to TRBJ1-1; tentative D call: TRBD1 (5 bases). In germline, CDR1 is SGHVS, CDR2 FQNEAQ. This CDR3 is built from 13 residues. Trimming stripped 3 bases from V and 6 bases from J, with 11 bases between. The CDR3 is CASSFREEAEAFF. The CDR3 nucleotides read TGTGCCAGCAGCTTCAGGGAGGAGGCTGAAGCTTTCTTT.

This clone was observed once. This sequence joins TRBV5-8 and TRBJ1-1; D not certain. CDR1 and CDR2 from the germline V gene are SGHTS and YDEGEE. Trimming took 0 bases from V and 0 from J, leaving 6 bases between them. The length of the CDR3 is 14 residues. The CDR3 is CASSLDHLNTEAFF. The DNA for the CDR3 is TGTGCCAGCAGCTTGGATCACTTGAACACTGAAGCTTTCTTT.

The chain joins TRBV9 to TRBJ2-2; 8 bases are a match to TRBD1. With 3 bases clipped from V and 4 bases from J, the junction kept 5 bases outside the gene matches. Germline lookup yields CDR1 SGDLS and CDR2 YYNGEE. The CDR3 length is 15 residues. CDR3 sequence: CASSDRGSSTGELFF. CDR3 DNA: TGTGCCAGCAGCGACAGGGGGAGTAGCACCGGGGAGCTGTTTTTT.

V usage is TRBV5-1 and J usage is TRBJ2-2; TRBD1 matches 7 bases. This CDR3 is 14 amino acids long. Germline CDR1 SGHRS, CDR2 YFSETQ. V gave up 3 bases and J gave up 10 bases; unmatched junction bases: 9. The CDR3 DNA is TGCGCCAGCAGCTCGACAGGGTTTCTTGAGGAGCTGTTTTTT. Its protein product is CASSSTGFLEELFF. Filled out from reference TRBV5-1 and TRBJ2-2, the complete variable domain reads KAGVTQTPRYLIKTRGQQVTLSCSPISGHRSVSWYQQTPGQGLQFLFEYFSETQRNKGNFPGRFSGRQFSNSRSEMNVSTLELGDSALYLCASSSTGFLEELFFGEGSRLTVL.

The chain has TRBV6-5 and TRBJ1-2; D may be TRBD1 (5 bases). The CDR3 runs to 12 residues. Trimming left V 8 bases short and J 8 bases short, with 15 bases between. The germline V gene has CDR1 MNHEY and CDR2 SVGAGI. CDR3 nucleotide sequence: TGTGCCAGCGGGACCGGGACGATGGGCTACACCTTC. As protein: CASGTGTMGYTF.

The chain employs TRBV28 and TRBJ2-5, with D unresolved. The CDR3 consists of 14 residues. Germline V gene data show CDR1 as MDHEN and CDR2 as SYDVKM. The V end was cut by 5 bases, the J end by 1 base, with 11 bases between. Here the CDR3 DNA reads TGTGCCAGCAGTCTTGGTGGACCCCAAGAGACCCAGTACTTC. Translating gives CASSLGGPQETQYF.

CDR3 protein: CASRRTGGGGEKLFF. DNA of the CDR3: TGCGCCAGCAGACGGACAGGGGGAGGCGGCGAAAAACTGTTTTTT. The chain employs TRBV5-1 and TRBJ1-4, with 10 bases lining up with TRBD1. J was trimmed by 8 bases and V by 5 bases; bases with no gene match: 9. Germline CDR1 and CDR2: SGHRS and YFSETQ. This CDR3 contains 15 residues.

The CDR3 sequence is CASSSWTGNYEQYF. DNA for the CDR3: TGCGCCAGCAGCTCCTGGACAGGGAACTACGAGCAGTACTTC. This chain uses TRBV5-1 with TRBJ2-7; 8 bases fit TRBD1. The CDR3 sequence is 14 residues long. V shed 3 bases and J 3 bases; nucleotides not matched to a gene: 5. CDR1 is SGHRS, CDR2 YFSETQ, per germline.